A selection of T cell receptor beta chains follows, all from one sample in a study of shared clonotypes between healthy human individuals. Sequenced by immunoSEQ multiplex PCR; TCRdb stores in-frame clones only, minus some. The table has approximately 2,300,000 clones, 85% to 95% seen once. The sequencing input was naive CD4+ T cells from PBMCs. These receptors were obtained from a man in his late teens or twenties in good health. Some clones in this sample may be carry-over from other donors' samples. Both conserved end residues are part of each CDR3. Each record gives: V gene, clone size, J gene, D gene, CDR3 DNA, CDR3 protein. D genes are given only for firm matches. The size field is filled for only some rows; it gives once, few, many or a size class.

v_gene: TRBV6-6
abundance: .
j_gene: TRBJ2-7
d_gene: .
CDR3nt: TGTGCCAGCACGTCACAGGGCCACGAGCAGTACTTC
CDR3aa: CASTSQGHEQYF

v_gene: TRBV6-5
abundance: .
j_gene: TRBJ1-4
d_gene: .
CDR3nt: TGTGCCAGCAGTTACTCAGTCCCGGTGGTGTATGAAAAACTGTTTTTT
CDR3aa: CASSYSVPVVYEKLFF

v_gene: TRBV7-9
abundance: .
j_gene: TRBJ2-3
d_gene: TRBD1
CDR3nt: TGTGCCAGCAGCTTAGAACAGGGGATGACAGATACGCAGTATTTT
CDR3aa: CASSLEQGMTDTQYF

v_gene: TRBV27
abundance: once
j_gene: TRBJ1-2
d_gene: .
CDR3nt: TGTGCCAGCAGTTTAGTAGGGGGAAAAGACTATGGCTACACCTTC
CDR3aa: CASSLVGGKDYGYTF

v_gene: TRBV4-2
abundance: .
j_gene: TRBJ2-7
d_gene: TRBD2
CDR3nt: TGTGCCAGCAGCCCTAAGACTAGCGGATTTTACGAGCAGTACTTC
CDR3aa: CASSPKTSGFYEQYF

v_gene: TRBV7-9
abundance: .
j_gene: TRBJ2-7
d_gene: .
CDR3nt: TGTGCCAGCAGCAGGACCGGCTACGAGCAGTACTTC
CDR3aa: CASSRTGYEQYF

v_gene: TRBV19
abundance: .
j_gene: TRBJ1-4
d_gene: TRBD1
CDR3nt: TGTGCCAGTAGTCTCCTCCGACAGGGTAGGGAAAAACTGTTTTTT
CDR3aa: CASSLLRQGREKLFF

v_gene: TRBV9
abundance: .
j_gene: TRBJ2-7
d_gene: TRBD2
CDR3nt: TGTGCCAGCAGCGTAGAGGGACTAGCTGTTAACGAGCAGTACTTC
CDR3aa: CASSVEGLAVNEQYF

v_gene: TRBV9
abundance: .
j_gene: TRBJ2-1
d_gene: TRBD2
CDR3nt: TGTGCCAGCAGCGTATCTAGCGGTTCCTACAATGAGCAGTTCTTC
CDR3aa: CASSVSSGSYNEQFF

v_gene: TRBV6-5
abundance: .
j_gene: TRBJ2-1
d_gene: TRBD1
CDR3nt: TGTGCCAGCAGTTCCCTCGCCGGGACAGGGGCTCATGAGCAGTTCTTC
CDR3aa: CASSSLAGTGAHEQFF

v_gene: TRBV4-2
abundance: .
j_gene: TRBJ2-2
d_gene: TRBD2
CDR3nt: TGTGCCAGCAGCCATGATAGCGGGGGGAACACCGGGGAGCTGTTTTTT
CDR3aa: CASSHDSGGNTGELFF

v_gene: TRBV9
abundance: .
j_gene: TRBJ2-7
d_gene: TRBD2
CDR3nt: TGTGCCAGCAGCGGCTCCGGGACTAGCGGGAGCGAGCAGTACTTC
CDR3aa: CASSGSGTSGSEQYF

v_gene: TRBV18
abundance: .
j_gene: TRBJ1-2
d_gene: TRBD1
CDR3nt: TGTGCCAGCTCAGCCCAACAGGGGGGGAACTATGGCTACACCTTC
CDR3aa: CASSAQQGGNYGYTF

v_gene: TRBV7-3
abundance: .
j_gene: TRBJ2-1
d_gene: TRBD1
CDR3nt: TGTGCCAGCAGCGAATACAGGGGCAATGAGCAGTTCTTC
CDR3aa: CASSEYRGNEQFF

v_gene: TRBV28
abundance: .
j_gene: TRBJ1-3
d_gene: .
CDR3nt: TGTGCCAGCAGCCCATCATCTGTCATTAGCTCTGGAAACACCATATATTTT
CDR3aa: CASSPSSVISSGNTIYF

v_gene: TRBV7-2
abundance: .
j_gene: TRBJ1-1
d_gene: .
CDR3nt: TGTGCCAGCAGCCCCGAATGGGTTGAAGCTGAAGCTTTCTTT
CDR3aa: CASSPEWVEAEAFF

v_gene: TRBV25-1
abundance: .
j_gene: TRBJ1-4
d_gene: .
CDR3nt: TGTGCCAGCAGTGTTACAGCCCCAACTAATGAAAAACTGTTTTTT
CDR3aa: CASSVTAPTNEKLFF

v_gene: TRBV6-1
abundance: .
j_gene: TRBJ1-2
d_gene: .
CDR3nt: TGTGCCAGCTCTGGGGGGCTGAGGTATGGCTACACCTTC
CDR3aa: CASSGGLRYGYTF

v_gene: TRBV15
abundance: .
j_gene: TRBJ2-7
d_gene: .
CDR3nt: TGTGCCACCTCGGGGGGCGTGCGTTACGAGCAGTACTTC
CDR3aa: CATSGGVRYEQYF

v_gene: TRBV6-6
abundance: .
j_gene: TRBJ2-5
d_gene: TRBD1
CDR3nt: TGTGCCAGCAGACCCGACAGGGTGGGGGAGACCCAGTACTTC
CDR3aa: CASRPDRVGETQYF

v_gene: TRBV7-9
abundance: .
j_gene: TRBJ1-4
d_gene: .
CDR3nt: TGTGCCAGCAGCTTAGTAACAGGGACTACGGAAAAACTGTTTTTT
CDR3aa: CASSLVTGTTEKLFF

v_gene: TRBV29-1
abundance: .
j_gene: TRBJ2-1
d_gene: TRBD2
CDR3nt: TGCAGCGTTGAAAAGCGGGAGGGGTACAATGAGCAGTTCTTC
CDR3aa: CSVEKREGYNEQFF

v_gene: TRBV11-2
abundance: .
j_gene: TRBJ1-1
d_gene: .
CDR3nt: TGTGCCAGCAGCTTATCGCCGGGTATGGACACTGAAGCTTTCTTT
CDR3aa: CASSLSPGMDTEAFF

v_gene: TRBV5-4
abundance: .
j_gene: TRBJ2-1
d_gene: TRBD2
CDR3nt: TGTGCCAGCAGCCTCCCGGGACTAGCGGGGGCGGATGAGCAGTTCTTC
CDR3aa: CASSLPGLAGADEQFF

v_gene: TRBV30
abundance: .
j_gene: TRBJ2-4
d_gene: TRBD1
CDR3nt: TGTGCCTGGAGCGGGGGACAGGGAGACATTCAGTACTTC
CDR3aa: CAWSGGQGDIQYF

v_gene: TRBV29-1
abundance: .
j_gene: TRBJ2-3
d_gene: .
CDR3nt: TGCAGCTTAACCTCGACAGGAACGACGCAGTATTTT
CDR3aa: CSLTSTGTTQYF

v_gene: TRBV18
abundance: .
j_gene: TRBJ2-5
d_gene: .
CDR3nt: TGTGCCAGCTCACCACGGTTGAAAGAGACCCAGTACTTC
CDR3aa: CASSPRLKETQYF

v_gene: TRBV19
abundance: once
j_gene: TRBJ2-7
d_gene: TRBD1
CDR3nt: TGTGCCAGTAGTAAACAGGGGTGGGAGCAGTACTTC
CDR3aa: CASSKQGWEQYF

v_gene: TRBV7-2
abundance: .
j_gene: TRBJ2-3
d_gene: .
CDR3nt: TGTGCCAGCAGCTTAGCCAGAGGGGCCCGGGATACGCAGTATTTT
CDR3aa: CASSLARGARDTQYF

v_gene: TRBV7-2
abundance: .
j_gene: TRBJ2-7
d_gene: .
CDR3nt: TGTGCCAGCAGCTTAGGGGGACTGGCCTACGAGCAGTACTTC
CDR3aa: CASSLGGLAYEQYF

v_gene: TRBV7-9
abundance: .
j_gene: TRBJ2-3
d_gene: .
CDR3nt: TGTGCCAGCAGCTGGGCCCTGGGGCAGGGCGGCACAGATACGCAGTATTTT
CDR3aa: CASSWALGQGGTDTQYF

v_gene: TRBV18
abundance: once
j_gene: TRBJ2-7
d_gene: .
CDR3nt: TGTGCCAGCTCCCCCGGTCGGGGGATCCTCTACGAGCAGTACTTC
CDR3aa: CASSPGRGILYEQYF

v_gene: TRBV28
abundance: .
j_gene: TRBJ2-7
d_gene: TRBD1
CDR3nt: TGTGCCAGCAGTGGGGGAGGGACAGGGTCCTACGAGCAGTACTTC
CDR3aa: CASSGGGTGSYEQYF

v_gene: TRBV19
abundance: .
j_gene: TRBJ2-4
d_gene: .
CDR3nt: TGTGCCAGTAGTATAGGTCGGAATTCAAACATTCAGTACTTC
CDR3aa: CASSIGRNSNIQYF

v_gene: TRBV6-6
abundance: .
j_gene: TRBJ1-5
d_gene: .
CDR3nt: TGTGCCAGCAGTTACCGGGCACTTCAGCCCCAGCATTTT
CDR3aa: CASSYRALQPQHF

v_gene: TRBV23-1
abundance: .
j_gene: TRBJ2-7
d_gene: .
CDR3nt: TGCGCCAGCGGCATGGGGGGAGGTCCCCCCTACGAGCAGTACTTC
CDR3aa: CASGMGGGPPYEQYF

v_gene: TRBV19
abundance: .
j_gene: TRBJ1-5
d_gene: .
CDR3nt: TGTGCCAGTAGTCCTCTTGGGGGGGCGAGTCAGCCCCAGCATTTT
CDR3aa: CASSPLGGASQPQHF

v_gene: TRBV6-4
abundance: .
j_gene: TRBJ2-3
d_gene: .
CDR3nt: TGTGCCAGCAGTGAAGCGGGCCACTTGGGAGATACGCAGTATTTT
CDR3aa: CASSEAGHLGDTQYF

v_gene: TRBV5-1
abundance: .
j_gene: TRBJ2-5
d_gene: .
CDR3nt: TGCGCCAGCAGCTTAAGGACGGCGCCGCAAGAGACCCAGTACTTC
CDR3aa: CASSLRTAPQETQYF

v_gene: TRBV6-5
abundance: .
j_gene: TRBJ1-1
d_gene: .
CDR3nt: TGTGCCAGCAGCCCACAGGCGGAGCTAGGAGCTTTCTTT
CDR3aa: CASSPQAELGAFF

v_gene: TRBV2
abundance: .
j_gene: TRBJ2-2
d_gene: .
CDR3nt: TGTGCCAGCGGACCACAGGGGAACACCGGGGAGCTGTTTTTT
CDR3aa: CASGPQGNTGELFF

v_gene: TRBV11-1
abundance: once
j_gene: TRBJ2-7
d_gene: TRBD2
CDR3nt: TGTGCCAGCAGCTTAGCGTTAGCGGGGCGATACGAGCAGTACTTC
CDR3aa: CASSLALAGRYEQYF

v_gene: TRBV6-1
abundance: .
j_gene: TRBJ2-5
d_gene: .
CDR3nt: TGTGCCAGCAGTACGAACAGGGTTGGAGAGACCCAGTACTTC
CDR3aa: CASSTNRVGETQYF

v_gene: TRBV6-5
abundance: .
j_gene: TRBJ2-5
d_gene: .
CDR3nt: TGTGCCAGCAGTTACTCGAGACAGCAAGAGACCCAGTACTTC
CDR3aa: CASSYSRQQETQYF

v_gene: TRBV7-9
abundance: .
j_gene: TRBJ1-2
d_gene: .
CDR3nt: TGTGCCAGCAGCTTAGGTAGGGTCGGTGGCTACACCTTC
CDR3aa: CASSLGRVGGYTF

v_gene: TRBV10-3
abundance: .
j_gene: TRBJ2-5
d_gene: .
CDR3nt: TGTGCCATCAGTGAGGGTGGGACGAAGGAGACCCAGTACTTC
CDR3aa: CAISEGGTKETQYF

v_gene: TRBV2
abundance: .
j_gene: TRBJ1-2
d_gene: TRBD1
CDR3nt: TGTGCCAGCAGTGCCAGGGGGAACTATGGCTACACCTTC
CDR3aa: CASSARGNYGYTF

v_gene: TRBV5-1
abundance: .
j_gene: TRBJ2-2
d_gene: TRBD1
CDR3nt: TGCGCCAGCAGCCGAGAGGGGGCGCATACCGGGGAGCTGTTTTTT
CDR3aa: CASSREGAHTGELFF

v_gene: TRBV6-1
abundance: .
j_gene: TRBJ1-5
d_gene: .
CDR3nt: TGTGCCAGCACCCCGTGGGGAGCGGGTCAGCCCCAGCATTTT
CDR3aa: CASTPWGAGQPQHF

v_gene: TRBV7-3
abundance: .
j_gene: TRBJ2-3
d_gene: TRBD2
CDR3nt: TGTGCCAGCAGCTTAAAGGGACTAGCGGGAGGGCCTGTCACAGATACGCAGTATTTT
CDR3aa: CASSLKGLAGGPVTDTQYF

v_gene: TRBV7-6
abundance: .
j_gene: TRBJ2-7
d_gene: .
CDR3nt: TGTGCCAGCAGCTTAAGACAGTCCTACGAGCAGTACTTC
CDR3aa: CASSLRQSYEQYF

v_gene: TRBV21-1
abundance: .
j_gene: TRBJ2-4
d_gene: .
CDR3nt: TGTGCCAGCCCTCTCACGGGTAAGGGCAAAAACATTCAGTACTTC
CDR3aa: CASPLTGKGKNIQYF

v_gene: TRBV7-2
abundance: few
j_gene: TRBJ1-1
d_gene: .
CDR3nt: TGTGCCAGCAGCTCGCAGGGTGGCACTGAAGCTTTCTTT
CDR3aa: CASSSQGGTEAFF

v_gene: TRBV7-9
abundance: .
j_gene: TRBJ1-1
d_gene: .
CDR3nt: TGTGCCAGCAGCTTAAATGCGGGGAGCACTGAAGCTTTCTTT
CDR3aa: CASSLNAGSTEAFF

v_gene: TRBV9
abundance: once
j_gene: TRBJ1-2
d_gene: .
CDR3nt: TGTGCCAGCAGCGCTTATCCGGACCCCAGCAGGCTCTATGGCTACACCTTC
CDR3aa: CASSAYPDPSRLYGYTF

v_gene: TRBV9
abundance: .
j_gene: TRBJ2-5
d_gene: TRBD2
CDR3nt: TGTGCCAGCAGCGTAGGTAGCGGGAGTGCTGAGACCCAGTACTTC
CDR3aa: CASSVGSGSAETQYF

v_gene: TRBV6-5
abundance: .
j_gene: TRBJ2-3
d_gene: .
CDR3nt: TGTGCCAGCAGTCTAACCCTGACGAGCACAGATACGCAGTATTTT
CDR3aa: CASSLTLTSTDTQYF

v_gene: TRBV6-5
abundance: .
j_gene: TRBJ2-7
d_gene: TRBD2
CDR3nt: TGTGCCAGCAGTCGTGACCCCGGGACTAACTACGAGCAGTACTTC
CDR3aa: CASSRDPGTNYEQYF